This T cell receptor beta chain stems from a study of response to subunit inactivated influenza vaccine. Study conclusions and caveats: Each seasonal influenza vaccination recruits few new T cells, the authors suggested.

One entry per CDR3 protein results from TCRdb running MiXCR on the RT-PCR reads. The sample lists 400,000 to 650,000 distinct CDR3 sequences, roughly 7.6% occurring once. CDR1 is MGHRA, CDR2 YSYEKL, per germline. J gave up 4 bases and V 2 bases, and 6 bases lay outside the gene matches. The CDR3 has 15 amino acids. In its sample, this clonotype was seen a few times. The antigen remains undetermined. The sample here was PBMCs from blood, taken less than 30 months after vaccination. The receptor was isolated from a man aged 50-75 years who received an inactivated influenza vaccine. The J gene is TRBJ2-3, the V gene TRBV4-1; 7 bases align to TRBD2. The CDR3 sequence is CASSQRLARADTQYF. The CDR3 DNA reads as TGCGCCAGCAGCCAACGACTAGCTCGTGCAGATACGCAGTATTTT.